The 13 T cell receptor beta chains below come from one sample, sequenced in a study of cytotoxic CD8 clonotypes in ibrutinib-treated CLL. Method: immunoSEQ multiplex PCR; TCRdb's copy keeps in-frame clones and lacks some. The table records approximately 100,000 clones, 58% of them present only once. The specimen was PBMCs, collected after 24 months of ibrutinib treatment. The receptors were sampled from a human donor with chronic lymphocytic leukemia.

This clone was detected a few times. This chain uses TRBV5-1 with TRBJ2-6, with 7 nucleotides matching TRBD1. The V segment lost 4 bases and the J segment 0 bases; nucleotides outside the gene matches: 16. CDR1 is SGHRS, CDR2 YFSETQ, per germline. The CDR3 is 20 residues long. The CDR3 loop is CASSTRRTGVGSSGANVLTF. The CDR3 nucleotides read TGCGCCAGCAGCACCCGTAGGACAGGTGTGGGGAGCTCTGGGGCCAACGTCCTGACTTTC.

The rearrangement joins TRBV4-2 to TRBJ1-2; TRBD1 matches at 7 bases. CDR1 and CDR2 from the germline V gene are LGHNA and YNFKEQ. V lost 1 base to trimming and J lost 7 bases; unmatched junction nucleotides: 9. The CDR3 is 15 amino acids. The CDR3 is CASSQVPTGVGGYTF. The CDR3 region has the DNA TGTGCCAGCAGCCAAGTCCCAACAGGGGTGGGTGGCTACACCTTC.

V and J are TRBV5-6 and TRBJ2-7; 9 bases are shared with TRBD1. V lost 7 bases to trimming and J lost 0 bases; unmatched junction nucleotides: 2. The CDR3 extends over 13 amino acids. Germline loops: CDR1 SGHDT, CDR2 YYEEEE. CDR3 in amino acids: CASLTGGSYEQYF. In DNA, the CDR3 is TGTGCCAGCCTGACAGGGGGCTCCTACGAGCAGTACTTC.

The chain carries TRBV5-1 and TRBJ2-7, with TRBD2 identical over 7 bases. The CDR3 has 13 amino acids. The ends lost 6 bases at V and 2 bases at J; junction bases unmatched: 5. The germline V gene encodes CDR1 SGHRS and CDR2 YFSETQ. CDR3 coding DNA: TGCGCCAGCAATCCCGGGGGGACCTACGAGCAGTACTTC. Amino acids: CASNPGGTYEQYF.

This clone has only a few counts. This sequence joins TRBV6-6 and TRBJ2-2; 7 bases match TRBD1. CDR1 is MNHNY and CDR2 is SVGAGI in the germline V gene (reference sequence). V was clipped by 8 bases and J by 7 bases; unmatched bases: 13. The CDR3 is 15 amino acids. This chain's CDR3 is CASQTGTVAGGELFF. The DNA of the CDR3 is TGTGCCAGCCAGACCGGGACAGTAGCTGGCGGGGAGCTGTTTTTT.

This clone has at least ten counts. The chain combines TRBV6-1 with TRBJ1-5; 7 nucleotides align to TRBD1. CDR1 is MNHNS, CDR2 SASEGT, per germline. The CDR3 runs 13 residues. Unmatched junction bases numbered 5, after V lost 7 bases and J lost 5 bases. CDR3 in DNA: TGTGCCAGCACAACAGGGGAAGATCAGCCCCAGCATTTT. It translates to CASTTGEDQPQHF.

The chain joins TRBV6-4 to TRBJ2-1, with 10 bases fitting TRBD2. CDR3 size: 15 residues. V was pared by 3 bases and J by 6 bases, with 5 bases of the junction left unmatched. Germline CDR1 and CDR2: MRHNA and SNTAGT. CDR3 sequence: CASSEISGGLNEQFF. DNA of the CDR3: TGTGCCAGCAGTGAAATTAGCGGGGGGCTCAATGAGCAGTTCTTC.

The chain couples TRBV27 to TRBJ2-3, with TRBD2 identical over 10 bases. The CDR3 is made up of 17 amino acids. CDR1 and CDR2 from the germline V gene are MNHEY and SMNVEV (reference sequence). The trim removed 8 bases at V and 5 bases at J, leaving 16 bases unmatched. Here the CDR3 reads CASRWQGASGGVDTQYF. CDR3 bases: TGTGCCAGCCGGTGGCAAGGGGCTAGCGGGGGAGTAGATACGCAGTATTTT.

This clone turned up a few times. This chain connects TRBV30 to TRBJ1-6; perhaps TRBD1 as D (6 bases). The CDR3 totals 17 residues. V gave up 0 bases and J gave up 9 bases, with 21 bases separating them. Germline loops: CDR1 GTSNPN, CDR2 SVGIG (reference sequence). CDR3 protein: CAWSVQGGPTWGSPLHF. The CDR3 bases are TGTGCCTGGAGTGTACAAGGGGGACCGACGTGGGGTTCACCCCTCCACTTT.

This chain connects TRBV5-5 to TRBJ1-2, with 10 bases fitting TRBD1. This CDR3 has 14 amino acids. The germline V gene encodes CDR1 SGHKS and CDR2 YYEKEE (reference sequence). Germline trimming cut 4 bases from V and 4 bases from J; bases unmatched to any gene: 4. The CDR3 nucleotides are TGTGCCAGCAGCCAGACAGGGGGCCTCTATGGCTACACCTTC. Amino acid sequence: CASSQTGGLYGYTF.

The chain links TRBV5-4 to TRBJ2-6; D is unclear. The CDR3 is 15 residues long. Germline V gene data show CDR1 as SGHNT and CDR2 as YYREEE (reference sequence). Trimming stripped 3 bases from V and 1 base from J, with 8 bases between. The CDR3 DNA follows: TGTGCCAGCAGCTCGGACGGATCTGGGGCCAACGTCCTGACTTTC. It translates to CASSSDGSGANVLTF.

The CDR3 sequence: CASSMSAGGYNEQFF. The CDR3 bases are TGTGCCAGCAGCATGTCAGCGGGGGGGTACAATGAGCAGTTCTTC. The rearrangement uses TRBV11-3 and TRBJ2-1; 10 nucleotides agree with TRBD2. V gave up 5 bases and J gave up 4 bases; unmatched junction bases: 5. The CDR3 sequence is 15 residues long. CDR1 is SGHNT, CDR2 YENEEA, per germline.

V usage is TRBV25-1 and J usage is TRBJ2-7; D uncertain. Trimming stripped 10 bases from V and 1 base from J, with 14 bases between. Germline values: CDR1 MGHDK, CDR2 SYGVNS. This CDR3 contains 13 residues. CDR3 DNA: TGTGCCACCGCTTACATAGGGTCCTACGAGCAGTACTTC. Protein: CATAYIGSYEQYF.